This T cell receptor (beta chain) was documented in a study of blood T cell repertoires in COVID-19. Study information: From the United States, Italy and Spain came samples of acute and convalescent COVID-19. The analysed material was cDNA or gDNA that came from T cells, B-cell-depleted T cells, or PBMCs.

CDR3 length: 16 residues. With 3 bases clipped from V and 3 bases from J, the junction kept 5 bases outside the gene matches. Germline-derived CDR1 and CDR2 are LGHDT and YNNKEL (reference sequence). Methods used by the authors: Amplification with reference gene primers provided the estimates of nucleated cell counts. Assay used: immunoSEQ multiplex PCR; TCRdb lists only in-frame clones, some missing. V and J calls and clone size are given by that table; D and trimming were obtained from the DNA. The table records about 120,000 clones, 90% of them present only once. What was sequenced was peripheral blood. This chain joins TRBV3-1 (or the pseudogene TRBV3-2) and TRBJ2-6, with 7 bases matching TRBD1. The TCR sequence derives from a human donor with active COVID-19. The donor label of this sample is uncertain. The CDR3 sequence is CASSHGTAIGANVLTF. The DNA for the CDR3 is TGTGCCAGCAGCCATGGGACAGCCATTGGGGCCAACGTCCTGACTTTC.